This is a list of T cell receptor beta chains from one sample in a study of beta chain features in type 1 diabetes. Using immunoSEQ multiplex PCR, the repertoire was profiled, and TCRdb retains in-frame clones only, with some absent. Of about 930,000 clones in the sample, 17% were seen once. The sequenced sample was naive CD4+ T cells from blood. The receptor set was obtained from a woman aged 18-29 years in good health. CDR3s include the opening cysteine and the closing phenylalanine or tryptophan. Each record gives: V gene, J gene, clone size, D gene, CDR3 protein, CDR3 DNA. The D gene is left open where the match is weak. Rows may omit the clone size; those that give it use once, few, many or a size class.

TRBV23-1,TRBJ1-5,.,.,CASSQSKRVRNQPQHF,TGCGCCAGCAGTCAATCGAAGAGGGTCCGCAATCAGCCCCAGCATTTT
TRBV5-5,TRBJ2-1,.,.,CASSSNYDEQFF,TGTGCCAGCAGCTCCAACTACGATGAGCAGTTCTTC
TRBV4-3,TRBJ1-4,.,.,CASSQLDRNNEKLFF,TGCGCCAGCAGCCAACTAGACAGGAATAATGAAAAACTGTTTTTT
TRBV28,TRBJ2-5,.,TRBD2,CASSLGGGRETQYF,TGTGCCAGCAGTTTAGGCGGGGGGAGAGAGACCCAGTACTTC
TRBV6-5,TRBJ2-3,.,.,CASSYSLGSSTDTQYF,TGTGCCAGCAGTTACTCCTTGGGCTCCAGCACAGATACGCAGTATTTT
TRBV6-5,TRBJ1-2,.,.,CASSEYRRQF,TGTGCCAGCAGTGAATATAGACGACAATTC
TRBV7-2,TRBJ2-7,few,.,CASRPEGQLLYEQYF,TGTGCCAGCAGACCCGAAGGACAGCTACTATACGAGCAGTACTTC
TRBV6-5,TRBJ2-7,.,.,CASSPGGGYEQYF,TGTGCCAGCAGTCCCGGGGGAGGCTACGAGCAGTACTTC
TRBV7-8,TRBJ1-5,few,TRBD1,CASSLRGGVDQPQHF,TGTGCCAGCAGCTTGAGAGGGGGCGTCGATCAGCCCCAGCATTTT
TRBV7-9,TRBJ1-2,few,.,CASSSLRVAVSYGYTF,TGTGCCAGCAGCTCTCTCAGGGTCGCGGTATCTTATGGCTACACCTTC
TRBV15,TRBJ1-4,.,.,CATSRQGRLFF,TGTGCCACCAGCAGACAGGGTCGGCTGTTTTTT
TRBV28,TRBJ2-4,.,.,CASSSQQGAKNIQYF,TGTGCCAGCAGTTCACAACAGGGAGCCAAAAACATTCAGTACTTC
TRBV7-9,TRBJ2-3,few,.,CASSFPRGTGNTDTQYF,TGTGCCAGCAGCTTCCCCCGGGGCACCGGAAACACAGATACGCAGTATTTT
TRBV2,TRBJ2-2,.,TRBD1,CASSPGQGTGELFF,TGTGCCAGCAGTCCAGGACAGGGGACCGGGGAGCTGTTTTTT
TRBV7-3,TRBJ2-3,.,TRBD1,CASSSTGAVGTQYF,TGTGCCAGCAGCTCGACAGGGGCCGTCGGTACGCAGTATTTT
TRBV6-1,TRBJ2-4,few,.,CASSDQVRRNLAKNIQYF,TGTGCCAGCAGTGATCAGGTTAGGAGGAACCTGGCCAAAAACATTCAGTACTTC
TRBV14,TRBJ2-3,few,.,CASSPQGDTQYF,TGTGCCAGCAGCCCACAAGGAGATACGCAGTATTTT
TRBV10-3,TRBJ2-3,few,.,CAISDPLVLADTQYF,TGTGCCATCAGTGATCCGCTTGTGCTAGCGGATACGCAGTATTTT
TRBV2,TRBJ2-1,.,.,CASSEMGNEQFF,TGTGCCAGCAGTGAAATGGGGAATGAGCAGTTCTTC
TRBV7-9,TRBJ2-3,few,TRBD2,CASSRTSGIHTDTQYF,TGTGCCAGCAGCCGGACTAGCGGGATCCACACAGATACGCAGTATTTT
TRBV7-2,TRBJ1-1,few,.,CASSLGVSEAFF,TGTGCCAGCAGCCTCGGGGTTTCTGAAGCTTTCTTT
TRBV21-1,TRBJ1-5,few,.,CASSRVQGNNQPQHF,TGTGCCAGCAGCAGGGTCCAGGGGAACAATCAGCCCCAGCATTTT
TRBV5-1,TRBJ1-2,.,TRBD1,CASSTGSPRDYGYTF,TGCGCCAGTTCGACAGGGTCCCCTAGAGACTATGGCTACACCTTC
TRBV4-2,TRBJ2-1,.,TRBD2,CASSQDWGTSGINEQFF,TGTGCCAGCAGCCAAGATTGGGGAACTAGCGGGATAAATGAGCAGTTCTTC
TRBV7-2,TRBJ2-7,few,TRBD2,CASRRTGTSGVEQYF,TGTGCCAGCAGACGTACCGGGACTAGTGGGGTCGAGCAGTACTTC
TRBV5-8,TRBJ2-5,.,.,CASSLLTGTETQYF,TGTGCCAGCAGCTTGCTAACAGGAACGGAGACCCAGTACTTC
TRBV19,TRBJ1-5,few,.,CASSIDAPRAGPYQPQHF,TGTGCCAGTAGTATAGATGCCCCCAGGGCAGGGCCCTATCAGCCCCAGCATTTT
TRBV6-5,TRBJ2-3,.,.,CASSSRRLTADTQYF,TGTGCCAGCAGTTCCCGGAGGCTCACGGCAGATACGCAGTATTTT
TRBV19,TRBJ2-1,few,.,CASSIVENEQFF,TGTGCCAGTAGTATTGTGGAGAATGAGCAGTTCTTC
TRBV19,TRBJ2-1,.,.,CASSIFSEQFF,TGTGCCAGTAGTATATTTTCCGAGCAGTTCTTC
TRBV7-6,TRBJ2-3,.,.,CASSLVGSGSPDTQYF,TGTGCCAGCAGCTTAGTTGGCTCCGGGTCTCCAGATACGCAGTATTTT
TRBV2,TRBJ1-5,.,.,CASTLSDFQPQHF,TGTGCCAGCACTCTATCAGACTTTCAGCCCCAGCATTTT
TRBV29-1,TRBJ2-5,.,TRBD2,CSVEDRGGGGTQYF,TGCAGCGTTGAAGATCGGGGCGGGGGGGGGACCCAGTACTTC
TRBV18,TRBJ1-3,few,.,CASYAILGSGNTIYF,TGTGCCAGCTACGCCATTCTGGGCTCTGGAAACACCATATATTTT
TRBV18,TRBJ2-7,.,TRBD2,CASSPASGAYEQYF,TGTGCCAGCTCACCGGCTAGCGGGGCCTACGAGCAGTACTTC
TRBV5-4,TRBJ2-1,few,TRBD2,CASSKGRREGDNEQFF,TGTGCCAGCAGCAAGGGACGACGGGAGGGGGATAATGAGCAGTTCTTC
TRBV5-6,TRBJ2-5,few,.,CASSRMDGETQYF,TGTGCCAGCAGCCGAATGGACGGGGAGACCCAGTACTTC
TRBV13,TRBJ2-3,.,TRBD2,CASSLWGASGRSTDTQYF,TGTGCCAGCAGCTTATGGGGAGCTAGCGGGAGATCCACAGATACGCAGTATTTT
TRBV5-1,TRBJ1-4,.,.,CASSLGHTGGNEKLFF,TGCGCCAGCAGCTTGGGACATACCGGCGGTAATGAAAAACTGTTTTTT
TRBV19,TRBJ1-5,few,.,CASSIPPRGTIRNQPQHF,TGTGCCAGTAGTATTCCCCCCCGTGGGACCATTCGGAATCAGCCCCAGCATTTT
TRBV15,TRBJ2-5,few,TRBD1,CATSRVDRAYQETQYF,TGTGCCACCAGCAGAGTAGACAGGGCGTACCAAGAGACCCAGTACTTC
TRBV7-9,TRBJ2-7,.,.,CASSLVWRGSYEQYF,TGTGCCAGCAGCTTAGTATGGCGGGGCTCCTACGAGCAGTACTTC
TRBV14,TRBJ1-2,many,.,CASSPDIRSWGYTF,TGTGCCAGCAGCCCGGACATCCGATCGTGGGGCTACACCTTC
TRBV4-2,TRBJ2-1,few,TRBD1,CASSQDRDRAYNEQFF,TGTGCCAGCAGCCAAGACCGGGACAGGGCTTACAATGAGCAGTTCTTC
TRBV5-6,TRBJ2-3,.,.,CASLTRWGGEADTDTQYF,TGTGCCAGCCTCACGCGCTGGGGCGGGGAAGCGGACACAGATACGCAGTATTTT
TRBV5-1,TRBJ1-1,.,TRBD1,CASSRREPDRGNTEAFF,TGCGCCAGCAGCCGAAGAGAGCCGGACAGGGGCAACACTGAAGCTTTCTTT
TRBV7-2,TRBJ2-6,.,.,CASSSSGANVLTF,TGTGCCAGCAGCTCCTCTGGGGCCAACGTCCTGACTTTC
TRBV5-1,TRBJ2-5,.,TRBD2,CASSLGTSVSQETQYF,TGCGCCAGCAGCCTTGGGACTAGCGTGAGCCAAGAGACCCAGTACTTC
TRBV9,TRBJ2-7,few,TRBD2,CASSPHTGTSGRDEQYF,TGTGCCAGCAGCCCACACACCGGGACTAGCGGGAGAGATGAGCAGTACTTC
TRBV18,TRBJ2-3,once,.,CASSPIRDVRDTQYF,TGTGCCAGCTCACCAATCCGGGACGTGCGGGATACGCAGTATTTT